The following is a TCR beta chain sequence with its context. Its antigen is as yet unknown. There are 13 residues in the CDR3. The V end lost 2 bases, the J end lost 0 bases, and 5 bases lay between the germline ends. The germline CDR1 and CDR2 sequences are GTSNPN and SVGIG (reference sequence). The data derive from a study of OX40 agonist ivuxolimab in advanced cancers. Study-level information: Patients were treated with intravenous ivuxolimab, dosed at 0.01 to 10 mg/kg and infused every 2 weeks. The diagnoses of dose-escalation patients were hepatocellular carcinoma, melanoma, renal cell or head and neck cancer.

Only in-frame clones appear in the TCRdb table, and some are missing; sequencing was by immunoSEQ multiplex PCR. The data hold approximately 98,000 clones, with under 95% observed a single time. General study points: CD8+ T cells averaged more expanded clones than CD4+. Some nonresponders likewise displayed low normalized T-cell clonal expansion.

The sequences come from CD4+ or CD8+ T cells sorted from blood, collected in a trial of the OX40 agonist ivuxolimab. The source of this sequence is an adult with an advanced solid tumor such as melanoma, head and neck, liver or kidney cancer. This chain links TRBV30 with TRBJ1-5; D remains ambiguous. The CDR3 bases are TGTGCCTGGAGTTCAGATAGCAATCAGCCCCAGCATTTT. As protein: CAWSSDSNQPQHF.